Below, 27 T cell receptor beta chains from the same sample are listed, as sequenced in a study of blood T cell repertoires in COVID-19. Some clones are missing from TCRdb's copy, which holds only in-frame ones; the method was immunoSEQ multiplex PCR. The sample has about 73,000 clones; about 80% are singletons. Specimen: peripheral blood. These receptors were obtained from a human donor in a cohort sampled during active COVID-19.

This chain uses TRBV4-3 with TRBJ2-2; D possibly corresponds to TRBD2 (5 bases). This CDR3 comprises 16 residues. V lost 0 bases to trimming and J lost 2 bases, with 10 bases between them. Germline V CDR1 and CDR2: LGHNA, YSLEER. The chain's CDR3 is CASSQDRGFNTGELFF. The CDR3 DNA sequence: TGCGCCAGCAGCCAAGATAGAGGGTTCAACACCGGGGAGCTGTTTTTT.

The gene calls are TRBV4-1 and TRBJ2-7; D possibly corresponds to TRBD2 (7 bases). The CDR3 is 14 residues long. Trimming removed 2 bases from V and 4 bases from J, with 12 bases in between. Germline V CDR1 and CDR2: MGHRA, YSYEKL. CDR3 sequence: CASSQTEGGYEQYF. The CDR3 DNA reads as TGCGCCAGCAGCCAAACGGAGGGGGGGTACGAGCAGTACTTC.

This rearrangement joins TRBV5-6 to TRBJ2-1, with 7 bases matching TRBD1. CDR3 length: 15 amino acids. Germline V gives CDR1 SGHDT, CDR2 YYEEEE. Germline trimming cut 6 bases from V and 7 bases from J; bases unmatched to any gene: 13. The CDR3 DNA reads as TGTGCCAGCATCCGAATGACAGGGCCACCTAATGAGCAGTTCTTC. It encodes CASIRMTGPPNEQFF.

The chain uses TRBV5-1 and TRBJ2-3, with a possible D match to TRBD1 (5 bases). The V end lost 4 bases, the J end lost 3 bases, and 15 bases lay between the germline ends. From germline, CDR1 is SGHRS and CDR2 YFSETQ. The CDR3 covers 15 residues. Written as DNA, the CDR3 is TGCGCCAGCAGCCAATTCAGGGATACGACAGATACGCAGTATTTT. This encodes CASSQFRDTTDTQYF.

J is TRBJ2-1 and V is TRBV27; 10 bases are a match to TRBD1. The germline V gene encodes CDR1 MNHEY and CDR2 SMNVEV (reference sequence). CDR3 length: 14 residues. Trimming cost V 4 bases and J 8 bases; bases outside gene matches: 5. Here the CDR3 reads CASSYGQGGYEQFF. CDR3 DNA sequence: TGTGCCAGCAGTTACGGACAGGGGGGATATGAGCAGTTCTTC.

J is TRBJ2-7 and V is TRBV6-5, with 10 bases that match TRBD2. This CDR3 comprises 14 residues. The germline CDR1 and CDR2 sequences are MNHEY and SVGAGI. V lost 6 bases, J lost 7 bases, and 9 bases stayed unmatched. The CDR3 here is CASSELAGGGEQYF. In nucleotides, the CDR3 is TGTGCCAGCAGCGAGTTAGCGGGGGGAGGGGAGCAGTACTTC.

V usage is TRBV21-1 and J usage is TRBJ2-4; TRBD2, the table's D call, lacks a check against the DNA. TRBV21-1 is marked as a pseudogene. This CDR3 comprises 16 residues. For the CDR3, the DNA is TGTGCCAGCAGCAAATACAGCTGGGGGGACCAAAACATTCAGTACTTC. Translation gives CASSKYSWGDQNIQYF.

The V call is TRBV18, the J call TRBJ2-2; a possible D gene is TRBD1 (6 bases). The CDR3 runs to 15 residues. V lost 1 base to trimming and J lost 4 bases, with 10 bases between them. Germline lookup yields CDR1 KGHSH and CDR2 LQKENI. The DNA for the CDR3 is TGTGCCAGCTCACCACTGGACAGTGGCACCGGGGAGCTGTTTTTT. Translation gives CASSPLDSGTGELFF.

The chain has TRBV5-1 and TRBJ2-5; 12 nucleotides line up with TRBD2. The CDR3 has 14 residues. The germline CDR1 and CDR2 sequences are SGHRS and YFSETQ. The V segment lost 4 bases and the J segment 13 bases; nucleotides outside the gene matches: 11. CDR3 in amino acids: CASSRTLAGGLRYF. The CDR3 DNA is TGCGCCAGCAGCCGTACCCTAGCGGGGGGGCTGAGGTACTTC.

Comment on this clone: This may be a read error: a much more frequent sequence differs by one nucleotide. The chain couples TRBV7-9 to TRBJ1-1; 7 bases agree with TRBD1. V shed 6 bases and J 0 bases; nucleotides not matched to a gene: 4. Per germline, CDR1 SEHNR and CDR2 FQNEAQ (reference sequence). The CDR3 runs 14 residues. CDR3 bases: TGTGCCAGCAGTGGGACAGTTATGAACACTGAAGCTTTCTTT. Protein sequence: CASSGTVMNTEAFF.

CDR3 sequence: CASSSRQGATGELFF. CDR3 bases: TGTGCCAGCTCATCAAGACAGGGGGCAACCGGGGAGCTGTTTTTT. The V and J genes are TRBV18 and TRBJ2-2; 10 nucleotides align to TRBD1. V lost 5 bases, J lost 5 bases, and 5 bases stayed unmatched. This CDR3 is 15 amino acids long. CDR1 is KGHSH and CDR2 is LQKENI in the germline V gene.

The V and J genes are TRBV27 and TRBJ2-1; TRBD1 matches at 8 bases. Germline trimming cut 1 base from V and 1 base from J; bases unmatched to any gene: 0. CDR1 is MNHEY, CDR2 SMNVEV, per germline (reference sequence). This CDR3 is built from 15 residues. CDR3 coding DNA: TGTGCCAGCAGTTTATACAGGGGGTCCTACAATGAGCAGTTCTTC. Protein: CASSLYRGSYNEQFF.

CDR3 DNA: TGTGCCAGCCGCTTTGTGTCTCGGGAGACCCAGTACTTC. This gives the protein CASRFVSRETQYF. This sequence joins TRBV18 and TRBJ2-5, with unresolved D. The CDR3 is 13 amino acids. Germline CDR1 is KGHSH and CDR2 is LQKENI. V lost 8 bases to trimming and J lost 5 bases, with 15 bases between them.

The V gene is TRBV3-1 (or the pseudogene TRBV3-2), the J gene TRBJ2-3; the match to TRBD2 covers 14 bases. Germline assignment: CDR1 LGHDT and CDR2 YNNKEL (reference sequence). V shed 1 base and J 5 bases; nucleotides not matched to a gene: 5. The CDR3 has 17 residues. This CDR3 reads CASSQAPGLAGVDTQYF. The DNA for the CDR3 is TGTGCCAGCAGCCAAGCCCCGGGACTAGCGGGGGTAGATACGCAGTATTTT.

The chain combines TRBV4-1 with TRBJ1-1; no clear D. The germline V and J ends were trimmed by 0 bases and 0 bases, with 5 bases remaining between them. The CDR3 contains 14 residues. The germline CDR1 and CDR2 sequences are MGHRA and YSYEKL. As DNA, the CDR3 is TGCGCCAGCAGCCAAGAGGGAGTGAACACTGAAGCTTTCTTT. It encodes CASSQEGVNTEAFF.

J is TRBJ1-4 and V is TRBV4-1; 8 nucleotides agree with TRBD1. The CDR3 runs to 13 residues. Germline assignment: CDR1 MGHRA and CDR2 YSYEKL. Trimming at V came to 1 base and at J to 14 bases, leaving 6 bases not matched to a gene. The chain's CDR3 is CASSQATGAALFF. The CDR3 region has the DNA TGCGCCAGCAGCCAAGCGACAGGGGCTGCGCTGTTTTTT.

The DNA of the CDR3 is TGTGCCAGCAGCCCGATGCTAGGCAAGCGGGTCAACCCTGAAGCTTTCTTT. This encodes CASSPMLGKRVNPEAFF. The chain uses TRBV3-1 (or the pseudogene TRBV3-2) and TRBJ1-1, with D hard to call. V was clipped by 4 bases and J by 6 bases, with 24 bases between them. The CDR3 covers 17 residues. Germline CDR1 reads LGHDT; CDR2 reads YNNKEL (reference sequence).

The CDR3 spells CASSGTGGREKLFF. For the CDR3, the DNA is TGTGCCAGCAGTGGGACAGGGGGCCGGGAAAAACTGTTTTTT. The chain links TRBV27 to TRBJ1-4, with 12 positions matching TRBD1. This CDR3 has 14 amino acids. Trimming took 5 bases from V and 8 from J; bases not matched to a gene: 3. The germline V gene encodes CDR1 MNHEY and CDR2 SMNVEV (reference sequence).

In its sample, this clone was seen a few times. This chain uses TRBV14 with TRBJ2-1, with 8 positions matching TRBD2. Germline assignment: CDR1 SGHDN and CDR2 FVKESK. The CDR3 length is 16 residues. Unmatched junction bases numbered 10, after V lost 0 bases and J lost 9 bases. CDR3 loop: CASSQDRIAGRGEQFF. The CDR3 DNA reads as TGTGCCAGCAGCCAAGATCGGATAGCGGGGAGAGGTGAGCAGTTCTTC.

This clone was detected once. The chain uses TRBV9 and TRBJ2-5; D is perhaps TRBD2 (5 bases). CDR1 and CDR2 from the germline V gene are SGDLS and YYNGEE. The CDR3 is 15 residues long. The ends were cut back, 0 bases at V and 4 bases at J, with 13 bases in the middle. This CDR3 reads CASSVGPGSGETQYF. CDR3 sequence (DNA): TGTGCCAGCAGCGTAGGGCCGGGGTCGGGAGAGACCCAGTACTTC.

The chain links TRBV29-1 to TRBJ2-7; 10 positions agree with TRBD1. The J segment lost 0 bases and the V segment lost 7 bases, leaving 3 bases of the junction unmatched. This CDR3 is 13 amino acids long. The germline V gene has CDR1 SQVTM and CDR2 ANQGSEA. For the CDR3, the DNA is TGCAGCGGGGGACAGGGGACCTCCTACGAGCAGTACTTC. It codes for CSGGQGTSYEQYF.

The chain is built from TRBV5-5 and TRBJ2-5, with TRBD1 matching 7 bases. The CDR3 sequence is 15 residues long. With V trimmed by 4 bases and J by 2 bases, 8 bases remained unmatched. Germline CDR1 reads SGHKS; CDR2 reads YYEKEE (reference sequence). The CDR3 reads CASSVGTVTQETQYF. CDR3 nucleotide sequence: TGTGCCAGCAGCGTCGGGACAGTAACACAAGAGACCCAGTACTTC.

The chain is built from TRBV2 and TRBJ1-5, with 7 bases fitting TRBD1. The junction had 7 bases not matched to a gene; V was cut back by 4 bases and J by 7 bases. The CDR3 loop spans 14 amino acids. Germline assignment: CDR1 SNHLY and CDR2 FYNNEI. In DNA, the CDR3 is TGTGCCAGCAGTGGATTACAGGGGAAACAGCCCCAGCATTTT. It codes for CASSGLQGKQPQHF.

The chain employs TRBV27 and TRBJ2-1, with D perhaps matching TRBD1 (6 bases). The V gene lost 2 bases and the J gene lost 3 bases, with 11 bases spanning the gap. CDR1 MNHEY and CDR2 SMNVEV come from the germline V gene (reference sequence). The CDR3 is 15 residues long. The CDR3 reads CASSLRRGDYNEQFF. The CDR3 region has the DNA TGTGCCAGCAGTTTACGCAGGGGTGACTACAATGAGCAGTTCTTC.

The chain couples TRBV7-3 to TRBJ2-3, with 14 bases aligning to TRBD2. Germline-derived CDR1 and CDR2 are SGHTA and FQGTGA. This CDR3 spans 16 amino acids. V shed 5 bases, J shed 4 bases, and the junction held 5 bases outside the gene matches. The CDR3 reads CASSPGLAGGSDTQYF. The CDR3 region has the DNA TGTGCCAGCAGCCCCGGACTAGCGGGGGGCTCAGATACGCAGTATTTT.

This chain connects TRBV27 to TRBJ2-6; possible D gene TRBD2, 5 bases. The germline V gene encodes CDR1 MNHEY and CDR2 SMNVEV (reference sequence). CDR3 size: 17 residues. V gave up 0 bases and J gave up 0 bases, with 9 bases separating them. CDR3 coding DNA: TGTGCCAGCAGTTTATCGTCCGGACTCTCTGGGGCCAACGTCCTGACTTTC. This gives the protein CASSLSSGLSGANVLTF.

V gene TRBV2 combines with J gene TRBJ1-6, with 8 nucleotides matching TRBD1. This CDR3 contains 14 residues. In germline, CDR1 is SNHLY, CDR2 FYNNEI. Trimming at V came to 5 bases and at J to 6 bases, leaving 3 bases not matched to a gene. For the CDR3, the DNA is TGTGCCAGCAGTTTGACAGGGGTTAATTCACCCCTCCACTTT. Protein product: CASSLTGVNSPLHF.